Each of the 3 T cell receptor beta chains below was sequenced from the same sample in a study of blood T cells in healthy people across ages. Then a second PCR, running roughly 7 to 11 cycles, was carried out with a sample-barcoded 5' primer and a J-beta primer mix. TCRdb re-called the 5' RACE reads with MiXCR, one entry per CDR3 protein. The sample consists of about 1.4 million distinct CDR3 sequences, 59% of them appearing once. The sample comprised blood. These receptors came from a man aged 18 to 29 in good health.

The J gene is TRBJ1-1, the V gene TRBV20-1; D is uncertain. Deletions cut 7 bases from V and 1 base from J, with 25 bases between. Germline CDR1 reads DFQATT; CDR2 reads SNEGSKA (reference sequence). CDR3 length equals 17 residues. CDR3 DNA sequence: TGCAGTGTACAACCGGCGGGGTTAAGTTTTGGGAACACTGAAGCTTTCTTT. Protein product: CSVQPAGLSFGNTEAFF.

The chain links TRBV6-2 or TRBV6-3 to TRBJ2-5, with D perhaps assigned TRBD1 or TRBD2 (5 bases each). The germline gives CDR1 MNHEY, CDR2 SVGEGT. V was trimmed by 2 bases and J by 1 base, leaving 14 bases between them. The CDR3 extends over 16 amino acids. Here the CDR3 DNA reads TGTGCCAGCAGTTACCTAGCAGGACACCGCCAAGAGACCCAGTACTTC. This sequence encodes CASSYLAGHRQETQYF.

Written as DNA, the CDR3 is TGTGCCAGCAGCTTAGCGCTAAGGGGCAGAAAGTGGACCTACGAGCAGTACTTC. This codes for CASSLALRGRKWTYEQYF. The chain employs TRBV7-2 and TRBJ2-7; tentative D call: TRBD1 (5 bases). The CDR3 is 18 residues long. V lost 0 bases and J lost 2, with 20 bases in between. Germline CDR1 reads SGHTA; CDR2 reads FQGNSA. Full variable domain (remainder filled in from reference TRBV7-2 and TRBJ2-7): GAGVSQSPSNKVTEKGKDVELRCDPISGHTALYWYRQSLGQGLEFLIYFQGNSAPDKSGLPSDRFSAERTGGSVSTLTIQRTQQEDSAVYLCASSLALRGRKWTYEQYFGPGTRLTVT.